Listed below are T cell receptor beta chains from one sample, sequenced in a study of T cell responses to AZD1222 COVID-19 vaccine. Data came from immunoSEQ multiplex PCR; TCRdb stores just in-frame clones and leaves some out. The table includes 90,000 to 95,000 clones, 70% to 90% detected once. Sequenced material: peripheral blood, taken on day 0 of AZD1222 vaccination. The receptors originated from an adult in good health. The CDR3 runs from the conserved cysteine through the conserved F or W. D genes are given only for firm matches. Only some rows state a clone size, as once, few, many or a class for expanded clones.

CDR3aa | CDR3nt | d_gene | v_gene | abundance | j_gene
CASSLDGQGDQPQHF | TGTGCCAGCAGCTTAGATGGGCAGGGAGATCAGCCCCAGCATTTT | NA | TRBV11-2 | NA | TRBJ1-5
CATSREGGSNSPLHF | TGTGCCACCAGCAGAGAAGGAGGCTCAAATTCACCCCTCCACTTT | NA | TRBV15 | NA | TRBJ1-6
CATSDPTGGSDEAGELFF | TGTGCCACCAGTGACCCAACAGGGGGTAGTGATGAAGCCGGGGAGCTGTTTTTT | TRBD1 | TRBV24-1 | NA | TRBJ2-2
CASSEIAPGGYTF | TGTGCCAGCAGTGAAATCGCGCCGGGAGGCTACACCTTC | NA | TRBV2 | NA | TRBJ1-2
CASSSPSGSGQFF | TGTGCCAGCAGTTCCCCTAGCGGGAGCGGGCAGTTCTTC | TRBD2 | TRBV6-5 | NA | TRBJ2-1
CASSLNSDYYEQYF | TGTGCCAGCAGCTTGAATAGCGACTACTACGAGCAGTACTTC | NA | TRBV7-9 | NA | TRBJ2-7
CASSEKSYEQYF | TGTGCCAGCAGTGAGAAGTCCTACGAGCAGTACTTC | NA | TRBV6-1 | NA | TRBJ2-7
CAISEGTDTQYF | TGTGCCATCAGTGAGGGAACAGATACGCAGTATTTT | NA | TRBV10-3 | NA | TRBJ2-3
CASRPTSGGSSYEQYF | TGTGCCAGCAGGCCCACTAGCGGGGGCAGCTCCTACGAGCAGTACTTC | TRBD2 | TRBV7-2 | NA | TRBJ2-7
CASSIAMTGSSWRQYF | TGTGCCAGTAGTATAGCAATGACAGGATCATCCTGGAGGCAGTACTTC | NA | TRBV19 | NA | TRBJ2-7
CASTSWQGASYEQYF | TGTGCCAGCACCTCATGGCAGGGGGCCTCCTACGAGCAGTACTTC | TRBD1 | TRBV6-5 | NA | TRBJ2-7
CASSLDGGAYEQYF | TGTGCCAGCAGCTTAGACGGGGGGGCCTACGAGCAGTACTTC | TRBD2 | TRBV7-2 | NA | TRBJ2-7
CSVELAVDEQYF | TGCAGCGTTGAACTAGCGGTCGACGAGCAGTACTTC | TRBD2 | TRBV29-1 | NA | TRBJ2-7
CASSLAPTGSGNEQFF | TGCGCCAGCAGCTTGGCCCCAACAGGTTCTGGGAATGAGCAGTTCTTC | NA | TRBV5-1 | NA | TRBJ2-1
CASSYETRSPLHF | TGTGCCAGCAGTTACGAAACACGTTCACCCCTCCACTTT | NA | TRBV6-2/TRBV6-3 | NA | TRBJ1-6
CASSEVGQGTF | NA | NA | TRBV6-1 | NA | TRBJ1-2
CASSPGDNEQYF | TGTGCCAGCAGTCCGGGGGACAACGAGCAGTACTTC | NA | TRBV6-6 | NA | TRBJ2-7
CASSQEDSYYEQYF | TGCGCCAGCAGCCAAGAGGACAGCTACTACGAGCAGTACTTC | NA | TRBV4-3 | NA | TRBJ2-7
CASSYHSNQPQHF | TGTGCCAGCAGTTACCATAGCAATCAGCCCCAGCATTTT | NA | TRBV6-5 | NA | TRBJ1-5
CASSLSVGANEKLFF | TGTGCCAGCAGCTTGTCTGTCGGCGCAAATGAAAAACTGTTTTTT | NA | TRBV11-1 | NA | TRBJ1-4
CASSLLGNTEAFF | TGTGCCAGCAGCTTATTAGGGAACACTGAAGCTTTCTTT | NA | TRBV7-3 | once | TRBJ1-1
CASSLVGDRGAKLFF | TGTGCCAGCAGCCTTGTAGGGGACAGGGGGGCGAAACTGTTTTTT | TRBD1 | TRBV5-8 | NA | TRBJ1-4
CASSSRRGGETQYF | TGTGCCAGCAGTTCCCGCAGGGGCGGAGAGACCCAGTACTTC | NA | TRBV6-6 | NA | TRBJ2-5
CASSLRYEQYF | TGTGCCAGCAGCCTCCGTTACGAGCAGTACTTC | NA | TRBV7-8 | NA | TRBJ2-7
CASSLEVPGQGRDGYTF | TGCGCCAGCAGCCTGGAGGTCCCGGGACAGGGTCGGGATGGCTACACCTTC | TRBD1 | TRBV5-1 | NA | TRBJ1-2
CASSLIREKLFF | TGTGCCAGCAGCTTAATTCGGGAAAAACTGTTTTTT | NA | TRBV12-3/TRBV12-4 | once | TRBJ1-4
CASSLALITTNEKLFF | TGTGCCAGCAGCTTAGCGCTCATTACAACTAATGAAAAACTGTTTTTT | NA | TRBV7-2 | NA | TRBJ1-4
CASSFPPGTYEQYF | TGTGCCAGCAGCTTTCCTCCTGGAACCTACGAGCAGTACTTC | NA | TRBV7-9 | NA | TRBJ2-7
CASSLGLAGGVEQFF | TGCGCCAGCAGCTTGGGACTAGCGGGAGGAGTTGAGCAGTTCTTC | TRBD2 | TRBV5-1 | NA | TRBJ2-1
CASKVTKNTRELFF | TGTGCCAGCAAAGTGACTAAGAACACCAGGGAGCTGTTTTTT | NA | TRBV2 | NA | TRBJ2-2
CASSSGTIRGDTEAFF | TGTGCCAGTAGTAGCGGGACTATCCGGGGAGACACTGAAGCTTTCTTT | NA | TRBV19 | NA | TRBJ1-1
CASSSPRTAKAPYTF | TGTGCCAGCAGTAGCCCTCGGACGGCCAAGGCCCCTTACACCTTC | NA | TRBV28 | NA | TRBJ1-2
CASSPRQETQYF | TGTGCCAGCAGTCCCCGACAAGAGACCCAGTACTTC | NA | TRBV12-3/TRBV12-4 | NA | TRBJ2-5
CASMDRGSEKLFF | TGTGCCAGTATGGACAGGGGGAGTGAAAAACTGTTTTTT | TRBD1 | TRBV7-2 | NA | TRBJ1-4
CASTERGAKGYTF | TGTGCCAGCACCGAAAGGGGGGCTAAGGGCTACACCTTC | NA | TRBV3-1/TRBV3-2 | NA | TRBJ1-2
CASSTRVGEQFF | TGCGCCAGCAGCACCAGGGTAGGGGAGCAGTTCTTC | NA | TRBV5-1 | NA | TRBJ2-1
CASSNDRGTEAFF | TGTGCCAGCAGCAACGACAGGGGGACTGAAGCTTTCTTT | TRBD1 | TRBV6-5 | NA | TRBJ1-1
CASSYSGGLNYGYTF | TGTGCCAGCAGTTACTCGGGGGGCTTAAACTATGGCTACACCTTC | NA | TRBV6-5 | NA | TRBJ1-2
CATSLNGQGAPDTGELFF | TGTGCCACCAGCCTCAACGGGCAGGGGGCGCCGGACACCGGGGAGCTGTTTTTT | TRBD1 | TRBV15 | few | TRBJ2-2
CASSQDLRAINIQYF | TGCGCCAGCAGCCAAGATCTCAGGGCTATCAACATTCAGTACTTC | NA | TRBV4-3 | NA | TRBJ2-4